This T cell receptor (beta chain) comes out of a study of T cells after yellow fever vaccination. This clonotype was recorded many times. Its matching antigen is unknown. Points from the study as a whole: Most primary-vaccination clones reappeared after the booster (approximately 96% CD4, 75% to 90% CD8). Researchers report a weaker secondary response that nonetheless peaked faster, day 5 versus 15.

The study made its TCR cDNA through 5'RACE template switching. That step introduced a universal primer site along with UMIs. TCRdb called the 5' RACE reads again in MiXCR, with one record for every CDR3 protein. The sample shows some 32,000 distinct CDR3 sequences, nearly 4.5% of them seen only once. This receptor was obtained from a man younger than 40 who received the YFV17D yellow fever vaccine. The source material was CD8+ T cells sorted from PBMCs, sampled 5 days after the yellow fever booster vaccination.

The DNA of the CDR3 is TGCGCCAGCAGCCAATTTCGCCAGGGGGGTATCTACGAGCAGTACTTC. This sequence encodes CASSQFRQGGIYEQYF. V and J are TRBV4-3 and TRBJ2-7; TRBD1 is a possible D gene (7 bases). V shed 2 bases and J shed 3 bases, with 17 bases lying between them. This CDR3 is built from 16 residues. Per the germline V gene, CDR1 is LGHNA and CDR2 is YSLEER.